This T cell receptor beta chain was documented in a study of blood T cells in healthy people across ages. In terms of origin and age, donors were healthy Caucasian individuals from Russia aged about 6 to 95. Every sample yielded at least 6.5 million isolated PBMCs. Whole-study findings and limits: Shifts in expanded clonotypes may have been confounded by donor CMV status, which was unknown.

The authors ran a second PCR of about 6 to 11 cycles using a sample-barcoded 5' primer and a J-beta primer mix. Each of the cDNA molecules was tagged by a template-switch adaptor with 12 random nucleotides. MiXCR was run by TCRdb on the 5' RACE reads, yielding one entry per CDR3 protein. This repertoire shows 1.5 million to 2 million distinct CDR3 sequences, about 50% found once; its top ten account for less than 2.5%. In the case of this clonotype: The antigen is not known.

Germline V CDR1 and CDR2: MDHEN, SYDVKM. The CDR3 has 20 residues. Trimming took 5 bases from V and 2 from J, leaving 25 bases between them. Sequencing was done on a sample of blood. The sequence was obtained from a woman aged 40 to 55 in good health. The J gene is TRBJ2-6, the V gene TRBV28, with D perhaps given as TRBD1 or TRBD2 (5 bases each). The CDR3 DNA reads TGTGCCAGCAGTCCGCTATCCACCGGGACGATTGAGCCTGGGGCCAACGTCCTGACTTTC. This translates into CASSPLSTGTIEPGANVLTF.